The clone carrying this T cell receptor (beta chain) has a handful of counts. This sample is drawn from a study of blood T cell repertoires in COVID-19. Participant reports of clinical history set cohort assignment. This CDR3 is 13 amino acids long. The germline CDR1 and CDR2 sequences are SGHTA and FQGTGA. V was cut by 6 bases and J by 3 bases, with 12 bases left in between. Here immunoSEQ multiplex PCR was the method, and the copy in TCRdb shows in-frame clones only, minus some. The table includes fewer than 350,000 clones, 85% to 90% detected once. This receptor was identified in a woman in her fifties or sixties in a cohort exposed to, infected with or recovered from COVID-19 (not recorded which). The gene calls are TRBV7-3 and TRBJ2-7, with D possibly TRBD2 on 6 matching bases. The sequenced sample consisted of PBMCs or T cells enriched from blood (not recorded which). The chain's CDR3 is CASSEGLYYEQYF. The DNA for the CDR3 is TGTGCCAGCAGTGAGGGACTGTACTACGAGCAGTACTTC.